These 30 T cell receptor beta chains came from one sample sequenced in a study of cytomegalovirus exposure and HLA in healthy donors. In the PCR, 60 Vbeta and 13 Jbeta primers were used. Sequencing was performed with immunoSEQ multiplex PCR; in TCRdb, only in-frame clones are kept and a portion is missing. The repertoire has approximately 160,000 clones, over 75% of them found once; the top ten carry approximately 1.8%. Sequencing was performed on PBMCs. These receptors were collected from a woman in her 30s in good health and CMV-seronegative.

This clone was seen a handful of times. CDR3 nucleotides: TGCGCCAGCTCTATGGGCTTATCTCGATACGAGCAGTACTTC. It encodes CASSMGLSRYEQYF. This chain links TRBV5-1 with TRBJ2-7; D remains ambiguous. Per germline, CDR1 SGHRS and CDR2 YFSETQ. The CDR3 loop spans 14 amino acids. V shed 7 bases and J shed 4 bases, with 18 bases lying between them.

The chain recombines TRBV28 with TRBJ2-3; TRBD1 aligns across 8 bases. This CDR3 region has 16 residues. Germline trimming cut 6 bases from V and 6 bases from J; bases unmatched to any gene: 14. Germline V lookup: CDR1 MDHEN, CDR2 SYDVKM. CDR3 bases: TGTGCCAGCAGCGAACTTCTCAGGGGGCCGGGGGATACGCAGTATTTT. Amino acid sequence: CASSELLRGPGDTQYF.

The V call is TRBV10-3, the J call TRBJ2-7; weak D call: TRBD2 (6 bases). In germline, CDR1 is ENHRY, CDR2 SYGVKD. Between the trimmed V and J ends, which lost 6 bases and 3 bases, there was a span of 12 bases. This CDR3 region has 13 residues. As DNA, the CDR3 is TGTGCCATCAGGTCCGGGGGAGACTACGAGCAGTACTTC. It encodes CAIRSGGDYEQYF.

This chain uses TRBV21-1 with TRBJ2-5; the table's TRBD1 call for D was not verified on the DNA. TRBV21-1 is marked as a pseudogene. This CDR3 has 16 amino acids. The CDR3 protein is CASSIQGCPPQETQYF. The CDR3 DNA reads as TGTGCCAGCAGCATACAGGGTTGTCCCCCTCAAGAGACCCAGTACTTC.

This clone was recorded a few times. V and J are TRBV6-1 and TRBJ1-1, with D possibly being TRBD1 (5 bases). The CDR3 consists of 13 residues. From germline, CDR1 is MNHNS and CDR2 SASEGT. The V end lost 5 bases, the J end lost 7 bases, and 14 bases lay between the germline ends. CDR3 region: CASSSYRSGEAFF. The CDR3 DNA sequence: TGTGCCAGCAGTTCTTACAGGTCCGGTGAAGCTTTCTTT.

The rearrangement uses TRBV9 and TRBJ1-1; tentative D call: TRBD1 (5 bases). V lost 2 bases, J lost 1 base, and 9 bases lay in between. Looked up from germline, CDR1 is SGDLS and CDR2 is YYNGEE. The CDR3 spans 14 residues. The CDR3 is CASSVLTGNTEAFF. The CDR3 DNA is TGTGCCAGCAGCGTCCTTACAGGGAACACTGAAGCTTTCTTT.

This clone has just one count. The V gene is TRBV5-1, the J gene TRBJ2-5; 9 bases are a match to TRBD1. Germline V gene lookup returns CDR1 SGHRS and CDR2 YFSETQ. V lost 0 bases to trimming and J lost 1 base; unmatched junction nucleotides: 7. The CDR3 length is 17 residues. CDR3 DNA: TGCGCCAGCAGCTTGGCCACGTCGGGACAGGGCCAAGAGACCCAGTACTTC. As protein: CASSLATSGQGQETQYF.

The chain joins TRBV6-1 to TRBJ1-1, with D maybe TRBD1 (6 bases). The V end lost 5 bases, the J end lost 1 base, and 8 bases lay between the germline ends. Germline CDR1 MNHNS, CDR2 SASEGT. The CDR3 has 13 residues. CDR3: CASSPTGNTEAFF. Here the CDR3 DNA reads TGTGCCAGCAGTCCGACAGGGAACACTGAAGCTTTCTTT.

The chain employs TRBV10-3 and TRBJ2-7, with 7 bases identical to TRBD1. CDR3 size: 16 residues. V was pared by 2 bases and J by 2 bases, with 9 bases of the junction left unmatched. The germline V gene has CDR1 ENHRY and CDR2 SYGVKD. The CDR3 here is CAISEPTGTVPYEQYF. Written as DNA, the CDR3 is TGTGCCATCAGTGAGCCTACCGGGACAGTTCCCTACGAGCAGTACTTC.

This CDR3 reads CASRLEAYSTFEQYF. The CDR3 nucleotides are TGTGCCAGTAGATTAGAGGCTTACTCAACTTTCGAGCAGTACTTC. The chain is built from TRBV19 and TRBJ2-7, with D uncertain. V was shortened by 6 bases and J by 6 bases, with 21 bases between the two germline ends. The length of the CDR3 is 15 residues. CDR1 is LNHDA, CDR2 SQIVND, per germline (reference sequence).

This chain joins TRBV4-1 and TRBJ1-1; 9 nucleotides match TRBD1. The CDR3 is 15 amino acids. V lost 6 bases and J lost 0; bases outside the gene matches: 5. The V gene's germline CDR1 is MGHRA and CDR2 YSYEKL. The CDR3 reads CASSSNRGLNTEAFF. CDR3 sequence (DNA): TGCGCCAGCAGTTCTAACAGGGGGCTGAACACTGAAGCTTTCTTT.

The chain links TRBV5-8 to TRBJ2-3; D is unresolved. The V gene's germline CDR1 is SGHTS and CDR2 YDEGEE. The V end lost 1 base, the J end lost 3 bases, and 6 bases lay between the germline ends. The CDR3 runs 13 residues. CDR3 nucleotide sequence: TGTGCCAGCAGCTTGCGAGGTACAGATACGCAGTATTTT. Translating it yields CASSLRGTDTQYF.

V and J are TRBV19 and TRBJ1-1; the D gene is possibly TRBD1 (6 bases). V dropped 7 bases and J dropped 1 base, with 13 bases sitting between them. CDR1 and CDR2 from the germline V gene are LNHDA and SQIVND (reference sequence). CDR3 length: 14 residues. The CDR3 is CASTPRGRNTEAFF. In DNA form, the CDR3 reads TGTGCCAGTACCCCTAGGGGGAGGAACACTGAAGCTTTCTTT.

CDR3 nucleotides: TGTGCCAGCAGCTTAGGGAGGTGGTCCGGCTATGGCTACACCTTC. Encoded protein: CASSLGRWSGYGYTF. This chain uses TRBV7-6 with TRBJ1-2; D is unclear. V was pared by 1 base and J by 4 bases, with 13 bases between. Germline V CDR1 and CDR2: SGHVS, FNYEAQ. The CDR3 totals 15 residues.

V is TRBV30 and J is TRBJ2-1; D remains unclear. The CDR3 has 14 residues. Germline CDR1 is GTSNPN and CDR2 is SVGIG (reference sequence). The V and J ends lost 5 bases and 0 bases respectively, with 11 bases between them. The CDR3 DNA follows: TGTGCCTGGCTTAGTCGATACTCCTACAATGAGCAGTTCTTC. Translation: CAWLSRYSYNEQFF. The full variable domain, completed using reference TRBV30 and TRBJ2-1, is SQTIHQWPATLVQPVGSPLSLECTVEGTSNPNLYWYRQAAGRGLQLLFYSVGIGQISSEVPQNLSASRPQDRQFILSSKKLLLSDSGFYLCAWLSRYSYNEQFFGPGTRLTVL.

V is TRBV9 and J is TRBJ2-3; 8 nucleotides align to TRBD2. Germline CDR1 reads SGDLS; CDR2 reads YYNGEE. There are 16 residues in the CDR3. V trimming: 0 bases; J trimming: 2 bases; junction bases outside the gene matches: 5. Here the CDR3 reads CASSVGTSGFTDTQYF. The CDR3 nucleotides are TGTGCCAGCAGCGTAGGTACTAGCGGTTTCACAGATACGCAGTATTTT.

The genes are TRBV9 and TRBJ1-3; possibly TRBD1 for D (5 bases). Deletions cut 4 bases from V and 0 bases from J, with 14 bases between. Germline V gene data show CDR1 as SGDLS and CDR2 as YYNGEE. This CDR3 comprises 16 residues. The CDR3 loop reads CASSPAPGRSGNTIYF. For the CDR3, the DNA is TGTGCCAGCAGCCCCGCCCCAGGGCGCTCTGGAAACACCATATATTTT.

The chain carries TRBV19 and TRBJ2-7; D unclear. This CDR3 contains 14 residues. Trimming removed 1 base at V and 6 bases at J, with 13 bases between. Germline V gene data show CDR1 as LNHDA and CDR2 as SQIVND (reference sequence). This chain's CDR3 is CASSIGRSVVEQYF. CDR3 DNA sequence: TGTGCCAGTAGTATAGGAAGGAGCGTGGTCGAGCAGTACTTC.

The chain recombines TRBV5-4 with TRBJ1-1; 8 positions agree with TRBD1. From germline, CDR1 is SGHNT and CDR2 YYREEE (reference sequence). Trimming at V came to 0 bases and at J to 0 bases, leaving 10 bases not matched to a gene. The CDR3 is 18 residues long. The CDR3 coding sequence is TGTGCCAGCAGCTTGGCGCGGGGATCAGGGGGCATGAACACTGAAGCTTTCTTT. It codes for CASSLARGSGGMNTEAFF.

The chain recombines TRBV27 with TRBJ1-6; the D gene is possibly TRBD1 (5 bases). From germline, CDR1 is MNHEY and CDR2 SMNVEV (reference sequence). There are 15 residues in the CDR3. V was shortened by 7 bases and J by 7 bases, with 17 bases between the two germline ends. CDR3 protein: CASTLGTGANSPLHF. The CDR3 DNA reads as TGTGCCAGCACCCTCGGAACAGGTGCCAATTCACCCCTCCACTTT.

The chain uses TRBV5-8 and TRBJ1-1; 7 bases align to TRBD1. This CDR3 has 15 amino acids. J was trimmed by 0 bases and V by 2 bases; bases with no gene match: 4. The germline gives CDR1 SGHTS, CDR2 YDEGEE. The CDR3 is CASSFSGQMNTEAFF. Written as DNA, the CDR3 is TGTGCCAGCAGCTTCTCGGGACAGATGAACACTGAAGCTTTCTTT.

The genes are TRBV5-1 and TRBJ1-5; D gene ambiguous. Trimming pared 0 bases from V and 2 bases from J, leaving 9 bases between. Germline CDR1 is SGHRS and CDR2 is YFSETQ. There are 15 residues in the CDR3. CDR3 protein: CASSLGPSGNQPQHF. CDR3 coding DNA: TGCGCCAGCAGCTTGGGGCCATCAGGCAATCAGCCCCAGCATTTT.

The chain links TRBV5-1 to TRBJ1-2; 7 bases match TRBD1. This CDR3 region has 14 residues. V trimming: 4 bases; J trimming: 3 bases; junction bases outside the gene matches: 6. Germline-derived CDR1 and CDR2 are SGHRS and YFSETQ. The CDR3 region has the DNA TGCGCCAGCAGCCCTAAGGGGGCCGACTATGGCTACACCTTC. Its translation is CASSPKGADYGYTF.

The count of this clone is one. V gene TRBV6-5 combines with J gene TRBJ2-7; D gene unclear. The germline CDR1 and CDR2 sequences are MNHEY and SVGAGI. V dropped 1 base and J dropped 0 bases, with 4 bases sitting between them. CDR3 length: 13 residues. This CDR3 reads CASSYLASYEQYF. In nucleotides, the CDR3 is TGTGCCAGCAGTTACTTAGCCTCCTACGAGCAGTACTTC.

The chain combines TRBV7-2 with TRBJ2-1; 13 bases are shared with TRBD2. This CDR3 has 18 amino acids. V lost 5 bases, J lost 10 bases, and 17 bases stayed unmatched. Germline V gives CDR1 SGHTA, CDR2 FQGNSA. In DNA, the CDR3 is TGTGCCAGCAGCATAACCGCATCCGCGGGACTAGCGGGACGGGAGCAGTTCTTC. Translating gives CASSITASAGLAGREQFF.

The chain uses TRBV6-1 and TRBJ2-5; 12 positions match TRBD2. This CDR3 is built from 19 residues. Trimming cost V 0 bases and J 4 bases; bases outside gene matches: 12. The germline V gene has CDR1 MNHNS and CDR2 SASEGT. CDR3 sequence: CASSEALPASGGVGETQYF. The CDR3 bases are TGTGCCAGCAGTGAAGCGCTTCCGGCTAGCGGGGGGGTGGGAGAGACCCAGTACTTC.

The rearrangement uses TRBV28 and TRBJ2-1; D call uncertain. The CDR3 has 14 residues. Germline V gene sequence: CDR1 MDHEN, CDR2 SYDVKM. V dropped 5 bases and J dropped 6 bases, with 14 bases sitting between them. CDR3 sequence (DNA): TGTGCCAGCAGTCTAACCAAACTAAGCAATGAGCAGTTCTTC. It codes for CASSLTKLSNEQFF.

The chain uses TRBV15 and TRBJ1-5; 9 nucleotides align to TRBD1. With 4 bases clipped from V and 5 bases from J, the junction kept 6 bases outside the gene matches. This CDR3 has 15 residues. Germline V lookup: CDR1 LNHNV, CDR2 YYDKDF (reference sequence). The CDR3 sequence is CATSKRTGVDQPQHF. For the CDR3, the DNA is TGTGCCACCAGCAAGCGGACAGGGGTAGATCAGCCCCAGCATTTT. The full variable domain, completed using reference TRBV15 and TRBJ1-5, is DAMVIQNPRYQVTQFGKPVTLSCSQTLNHNVMYWYQQKSSQAPKLLFHYYDKDFNNEADTPDNFQSRRPNTSFCFLDIRSPGLGDTAMYLCATSKRTGVDQPQHFGDGTRLSIL.

The CDR3 reads CASSLLQGAAEAFF. CDR3 DNA: TGCGCCAGCAGCTTACTCCAGGGGGCCGCTGAAGCTTTCTTT. The genes are TRBV5-1 and TRBJ1-1, with 8 nucleotides matching TRBD1. This CDR3 spans 14 amino acids. Germline CDR1 reads SGHRS; CDR2 reads YFSETQ. V shed 2 bases and J 6 bases; nucleotides not matched to a gene: 6.

This clone was seen only a few times. Germline and junction disagree at one end, which may indicate a read error. This chain joins TRBV14 and TRBJ2-1; 9 bases map to TRBD2. The CDR3 totals 12 residues. Germline V gene sequence: CDR1 SGHDN, CDR2 FVKESK. The CDR3 DNA sequence: TGTGCCAGCAGCCAAGCTAGCGGGATACCAGTCTTC. Its translation is CASSQASGIPVF.